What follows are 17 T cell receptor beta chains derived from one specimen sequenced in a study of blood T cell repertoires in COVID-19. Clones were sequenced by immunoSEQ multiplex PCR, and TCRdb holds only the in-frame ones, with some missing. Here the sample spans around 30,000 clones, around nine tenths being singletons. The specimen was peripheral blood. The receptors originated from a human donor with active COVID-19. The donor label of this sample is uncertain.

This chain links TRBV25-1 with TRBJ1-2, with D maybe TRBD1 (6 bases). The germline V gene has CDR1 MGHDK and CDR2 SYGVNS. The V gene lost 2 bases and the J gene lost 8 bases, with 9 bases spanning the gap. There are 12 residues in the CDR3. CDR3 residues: CASSEIRGGYTF. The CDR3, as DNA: TGTGCCAGCAGTGAAATTAGGGGGGGCTACACCTTC.

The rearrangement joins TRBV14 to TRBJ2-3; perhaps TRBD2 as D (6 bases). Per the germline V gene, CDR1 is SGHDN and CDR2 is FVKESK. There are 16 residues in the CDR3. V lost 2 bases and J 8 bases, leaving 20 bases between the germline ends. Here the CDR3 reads CASSQSGSGFSVTQYF. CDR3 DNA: TGTGCCAGCAGCCAAAGCGGGTCCGGTTTTTCGGTTACGCAGTATTTT.

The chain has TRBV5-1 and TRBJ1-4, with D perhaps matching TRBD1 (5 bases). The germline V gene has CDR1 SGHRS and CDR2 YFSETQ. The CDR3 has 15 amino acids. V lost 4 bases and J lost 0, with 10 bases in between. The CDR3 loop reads CASSPTVSTNEKLFF. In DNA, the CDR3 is TGCGCCAGCAGCCCGACAGTTTCAACTAATGAAAAACTGTTTTTT.

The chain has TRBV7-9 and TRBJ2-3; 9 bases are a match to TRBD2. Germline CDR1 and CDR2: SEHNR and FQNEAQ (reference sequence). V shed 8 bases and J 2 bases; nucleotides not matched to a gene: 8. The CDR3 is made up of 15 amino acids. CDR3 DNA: TGTGCCAGCGGACAAGCGGGGGGTTCCACAGATACGCAGTATTTT. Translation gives CASGQAGGSTDTQYF. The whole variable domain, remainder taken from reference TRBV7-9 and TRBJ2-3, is DTGVSQNPRHKITKRGQNVTFRCDPISEHNRLYWYRQTLGQGPEFLTYFQNEAQLEKSRLLSDRFSAERPKGSFSTLEIQRTEQGDSAMYLCASGQAGGSTDTQYFGPGTRLTVL.

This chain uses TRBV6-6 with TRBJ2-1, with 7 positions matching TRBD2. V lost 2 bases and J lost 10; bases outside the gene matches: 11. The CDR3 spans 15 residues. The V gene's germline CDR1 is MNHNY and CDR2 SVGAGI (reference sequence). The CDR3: CASSYEEIGRGEQFF. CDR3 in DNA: TGTGCCAGCAGTTACGAAGAAATTGGGCGGGGGGAGCAGTTCTTC.

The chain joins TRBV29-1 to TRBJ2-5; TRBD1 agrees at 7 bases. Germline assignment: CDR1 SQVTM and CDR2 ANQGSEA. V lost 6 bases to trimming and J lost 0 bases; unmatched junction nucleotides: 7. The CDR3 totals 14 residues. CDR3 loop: CSVKDRNYQETQYF. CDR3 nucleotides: TGCAGCGTAAAGGACAGGAACTACCAAGAGACCCAGTACTTC.

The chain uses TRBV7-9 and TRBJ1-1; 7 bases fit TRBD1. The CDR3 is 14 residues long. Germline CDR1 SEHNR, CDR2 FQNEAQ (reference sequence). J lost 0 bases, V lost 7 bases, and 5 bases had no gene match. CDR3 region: CASKRDRVNTEAFF. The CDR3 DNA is TGTGCCAGCAAAAGAGACAGGGTGAACACTGAAGCTTTCTTT.

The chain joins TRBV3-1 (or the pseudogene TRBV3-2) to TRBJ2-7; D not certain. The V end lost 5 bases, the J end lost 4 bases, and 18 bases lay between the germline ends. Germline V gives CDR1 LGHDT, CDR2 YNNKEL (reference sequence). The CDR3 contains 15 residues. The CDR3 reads CASSFRGSPGYEQYF. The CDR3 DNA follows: TGTGCCAGCAGCTTCCGCGGCAGCCCTGGGTACGAGCAGTACTTC.

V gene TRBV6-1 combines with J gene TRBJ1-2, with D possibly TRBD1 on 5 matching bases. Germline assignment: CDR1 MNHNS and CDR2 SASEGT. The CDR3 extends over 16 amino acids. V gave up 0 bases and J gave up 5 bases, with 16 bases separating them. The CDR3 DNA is TGTGCCAGCAGTGAAGCCTCCGACAGAGTATATTATGGCTACACCTTC. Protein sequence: CASSEASDRVYYGYTF.

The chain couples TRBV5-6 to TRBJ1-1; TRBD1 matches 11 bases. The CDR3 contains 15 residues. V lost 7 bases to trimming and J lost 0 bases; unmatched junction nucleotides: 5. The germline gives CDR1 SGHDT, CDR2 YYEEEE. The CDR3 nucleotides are TGTGCCAGCCGCCGGGGACAGGGGGTGAACACTGAAGCTTTCTTT. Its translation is CASRRGQGVNTEAFF.

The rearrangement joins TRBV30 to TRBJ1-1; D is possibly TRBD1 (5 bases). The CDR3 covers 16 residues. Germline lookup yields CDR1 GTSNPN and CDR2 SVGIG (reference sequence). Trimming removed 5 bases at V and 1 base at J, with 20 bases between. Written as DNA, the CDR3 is TGTGCCTGGGAATCGAGGCCAGCAGGGTCGAACACTGAAGCTTTCTTT. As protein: CAWESRPAGSNTEAFF.

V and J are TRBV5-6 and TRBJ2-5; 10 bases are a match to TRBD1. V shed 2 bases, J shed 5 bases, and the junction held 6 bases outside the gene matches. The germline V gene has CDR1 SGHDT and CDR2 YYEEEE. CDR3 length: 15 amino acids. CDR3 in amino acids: CASSFSTGGRETQYF. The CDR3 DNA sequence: TGTGCCAGCAGCTTCTCGACAGGGGGCCGGGAGACCCAGTACTTC.

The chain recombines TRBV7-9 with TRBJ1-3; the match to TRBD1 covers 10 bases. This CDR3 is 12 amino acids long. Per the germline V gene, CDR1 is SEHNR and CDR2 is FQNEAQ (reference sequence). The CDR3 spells CFGQGAGNTIYF. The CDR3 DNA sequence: TGTTTCGGACAGGGGGCTGGAAACACCATATATTTT.

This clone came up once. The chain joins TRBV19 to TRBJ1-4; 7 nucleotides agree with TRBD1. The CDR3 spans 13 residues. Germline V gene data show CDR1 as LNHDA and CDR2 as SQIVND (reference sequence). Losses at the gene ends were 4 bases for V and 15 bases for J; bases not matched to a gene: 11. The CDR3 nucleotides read TGTGCCAGTAGTACCACGGGACAGTCAACTTTGTTTTTT. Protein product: CASSTTGQSTLFF. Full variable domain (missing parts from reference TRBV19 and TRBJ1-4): DGGITQSPKYLFRKEGQNVTLSCEQNLNHDAMYWYRQDPGQGLRLIYYSQIVNDFQKGDIAEGYSVSREKKESFPLTVTSAQKNPTAFYLCASSTTGQSTLFFGSGTQLSVL.

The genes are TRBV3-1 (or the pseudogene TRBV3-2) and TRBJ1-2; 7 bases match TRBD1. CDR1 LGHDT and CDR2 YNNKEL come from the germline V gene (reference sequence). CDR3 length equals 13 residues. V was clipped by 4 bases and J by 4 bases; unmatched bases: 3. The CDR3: CASSLDRAYGYTF. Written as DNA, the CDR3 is TGTGCCAGCAGCCTAGACAGGGCCTATGGCTACACCTTC.

The CDR3 DNA sequence: TGTGCCACCAGTGACTCCAGTCCATCCGCCGGGGAGCTGTTTTTT. It translates to CATSDSSPSAGELFF. V usage is TRBV24-1 and J usage is TRBJ2-2; D gene uncertain. CDR3 length: 15 residues. V lost 4 bases and J lost 6, with 14 bases in between. The V gene's germline CDR1 is KGHDR and CDR2 SFDVKD.

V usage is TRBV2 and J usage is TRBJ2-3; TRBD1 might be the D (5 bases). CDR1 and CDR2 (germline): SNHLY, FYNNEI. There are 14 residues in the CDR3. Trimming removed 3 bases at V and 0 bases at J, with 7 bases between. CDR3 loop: CASSDRASTDTQYF. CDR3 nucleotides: TGTGCCAGCAGTGACAGGGCTAGCACAGATACGCAGTATTTT. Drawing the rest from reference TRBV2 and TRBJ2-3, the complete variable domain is EPEVTQTPSHQVTQMGQEVILRCVPISNHLYFYWYRQILGQKVEFLVSFYNNEISEKSEIFDDQFSVERPDGSNFTLKIRSTKLEDSAMYFCASSDRASTDTQYFGPGTRLTVL.